One and the same sample provided the 14 T cell receptor beta chains below, sequenced in a study of memory CD4+ T cells and cytomegalovirus serostatus. The protocol was immunoSEQ multiplex PCR, while the TCRdb copy is restricted to in-frame clones and leaves out a portion. The sample records about 82,000 clones, 80% being singletons. The sort gate was single viable CD3+CD4+CD8-CD45RO+ cells for memory CD4+ T cells. Sequences were obtained from memory CD4+ T cells from blood. The receptors come from an adult in good health and CMV-seronegative.

This clone was seen a single time. DNA for the CDR3: TGTGCCAGCAGCACCGGACAGGGACTTGGAGATACGCAGTATTTT. Translated: CASSTGQGLGDTQYF. The V call is TRBV5-4, the J call TRBJ2-3; 8 nucleotides line up with TRBD1. Germline V CDR1 and CDR2: SGHNT, YYREEE (reference sequence). The ends lost 4 bases at V and 5 bases at J; junction bases unmatched: 9. The length of the CDR3 is 15 residues.

The J gene is TRBJ2-1, the V gene TRBV28; TRBD1 agrees at 7 bases. Germline V gives CDR1 MDHEN, CDR2 SYDVKM. J gave up 3 bases and V 5 bases, and 13 bases lay outside the gene matches. The CDR3 consists of 17 residues. The CDR3 nucleotides are TGTGCCAGCAGTCCCCGACAGGGAACGGCCTACTACAATGAGCAGTTCTTC. It is translated as CASSPRQGTAYYNEQFF.

The chain has TRBV11-1 and TRBJ1-2; D remains unclear. This CDR3 is 13 amino acids long. The germline V gene encodes CDR1 SGHAT and CDR2 FQDESV (reference sequence). Trimming took off 5 bases at V and 3 bases at J, with 10 bases between the two ends. The CDR3 DNA is TGTGCCAGCAGCCCCTCGGCAGACTATGGCTACACCTTC. This encodes CASSPSADYGYTF. The full variable domain, rest sourced from reference TRBV11-1 and TRBJ1-2, is EAEVAQSPRYKITEKSQAVAFWCDPISGHATLYWYRQILGQGPELLVQFQDESVVDDSQLPKDRFSAERLKGVDSTLKIQPAELGDSAMYLCASSPSADYGYTFGSGTRLTVV.

This clone has a single count. The chain uses TRBV4-2 and TRBJ1-1; D perhaps matches TRBD1 (5 bases). Trimming took off 2 bases at V and 7 bases at J, with 20 bases between the two ends. This CDR3 is 16 amino acids long. Germline V gene lookup returns CDR1 LGHNA and CDR2 YNFKEQ. The CDR3 bases are TGTGCCAGCAGCCAATGGGGGAGGGAGGGTGGTATTGAAGCTTTCTTT. This sequence encodes CASSQWGREGGIEAFF.

The chain joins TRBV6-1 to TRBJ2-7; D remains ambiguous. The germline CDR1 and CDR2 sequences are MNHNS and SASEGT. V lost 5 bases to trimming and J lost 4 bases, with 6 bases between them. The CDR3 runs 11 residues. The CDR3 coding sequence is TGTGCCAGCAGTAACTTATACGAGCAGTACTTC. Encoded protein: CASSNLYEQYF.

The chain carries TRBV5-6 and TRBJ2-7; D unclear. The CDR3 contains 13 residues. Between the trimmed V and J ends, which lost 0 bases and 2 bases, there was a span of 6 bases. CDR1 and CDR2 from the germline V gene are SGHDT and YYEEEE. Written as DNA, the CDR3 is TGTGCCAGCAGCTTGGAGACGGCCTACGAGCAGTACTTC. It encodes CASSLETAYEQYF. Supplemented by reference TRBV5-6 and TRBJ2-7, the full variable domain reads DAGVTQSPTHLIKTRGQQVTLRCSPKSGHDTVSWYQQALGQGPQFIFQYYEEEERQRGNFPDRFSGHQFPNYSSELNVNALLLGDSALYLCASSLETAYEQYFGPGTRLTVT.

V usage is TRBV5-1 and J usage is TRBJ1-1, with D unresolved. This CDR3 is 15 amino acids long. Trimming removed 2 bases at V and 4 bases at J, with 15 bases between. The germline V gene has CDR1 SGHRS and CDR2 YFSETQ. As DNA, the CDR3 is TGCGCCAGCAGCTTTATGCAGAGCGATATCACTGAAGCTTTCTTT. This gives the protein CASSFMQSDITEAFF.

This rearrangement joins TRBV5-1 to TRBJ1-1; no reliable D call. The CDR3 is 14 residues long. V lost 7 bases, J lost 2 bases, and 15 bases lay in between. Germline V gene lookup returns CDR1 SGHRS and CDR2 YFSETQ. The CDR3 sequence: CASYLGDLNTEAFF. The CDR3, as DNA: TGCGCCAGCTATCTGGGAGACCTAAACACTGAAGCTTTCTTT.

This clone occurred a few times. In the same sample, other DNA sequences code for this CDR3. This chain uses TRBV7-9 with TRBJ2-5, with D perhaps TRBD2 (5 bases). In germline, CDR1 is SEHNR, CDR2 FQNEAQ (reference sequence). This CDR3 is 14 amino acids long. Trimming removed 0 bases at V and 5 bases at J, with 10 bases between. The DNA for the CDR3 is TGTGCCAGCAGCTTAGCTCGGGGAAGGGAGACCCAGTACTTC. Translating gives CASSLARGRETQYF.

The chain uses TRBV10-3 and TRBJ2-5, with 11 bases matching TRBD1. Trimming took 5 bases from V and 5 from J; bases not matched to a gene: 1. CDR1 and CDR2 (germline): ENHRY, SYGVKD. This CDR3 has 13 residues. The DNA of the CDR3 is TGTGCCATCAGTCGGACAGGGGGCGAGACCCAGTACTTC. This codes for CAISRTGGETQYF.

The gene calls are TRBV4-2 and TRBJ2-1, with TRBD2 matching 9 bases. The CDR3 is 13 amino acids. The V gene end was trimmed by 2 bases and the J gene end by 10 bases; junction bases not matched to a gene: 3. Germline CDR1 is LGHNA and CDR2 is YNFKEQ. DNA of the CDR3: TGTGCCAGCAGCCAACGTGGACTAGCGGAGCAGTTCTTC. This translates into CASSQRGLAEQFF.

The V call is TRBV6-5, the J call TRBJ2-5; D unclear. Germline CDR1 and CDR2: MNHEY and SVGAGI. The CDR3 is 11 amino acids. V lost 6 bases and J lost 5, with 7 bases in between. The CDR3 is CASRTWETQYF. The CDR3 DNA follows: TGTGCCAGCAGGACGTGGGAGACCCAGTACTTC.

This clone was seen only once. The rearrangement links TRBV9 to TRBJ2-1; D gene uncertain. The CDR3 loop spans 14 amino acids. Germline V CDR1 and CDR2: SGDLS, YYNGEE. V was shortened by 0 bases and J by 8 bases, with 12 bases between the two germline ends. CDR3 loop: CASSVGTFAYEQFF. DNA for the CDR3: TGTGCCAGCAGCGTAGGTACGTTCGCGTATGAGCAGTTCTTC. Variable domain in full (rest from reference TRBV9 and TRBJ2-1): DSGVTQTPKHLITATGQRVTLRCSPRSGDLSVYWYQQSLDQGLQFLIQYYNGEERAKGNILERFSAQQFPDLHSELNLSSLELGDSALYFCASSVGTFAYEQFFGPGTRLTVL.

The genes are TRBV7-8 and TRBJ1-1, with a possible D match to TRBD1 (5 bases). Germline CDR1 is SGHVS and CDR2 is FQNEAQ. This CDR3 has 19 residues. Trimming took 1 base from V and 0 from J, leaving 21 bases between them. CDR3 region: CASSLGRFGTSAMNTEAFF. The CDR3 bases are TGTGCCAGCAGCTTAGGTCGGTTCGGGACCTCTGCCATGAACACTGAAGCTTTCTTT.